This TCR beta chain was sequenced for a study of glioma-infiltrating T cells. Amplification of TCR alpha and beta CDR3 regions from RNA used iRepertoire nested multiplex PCR. Input was about 85-450 ng of tissue mRNA or PBMC total RNA. TCRdb reprocessed the multiplex PCR reads with MiXCR, giving one entry per CDR3 protein. Of around 130,000 distinct CDR3 sequences in the sample, 24% were seen once. Germline-derived CDR1 and CDR2 are LNHDA and SQIVND (reference sequence). The CDR3 has 15 amino acids. Trimming removed 4 bases from V and 1 base from J; junction bases left unmatched: 5. As concerns this clonotype: The antigen is not known.

Study results and caveats: Only very few CDR3 sequences appeared in both tissue and blood. Gliomas, especially low-grade, showed above-expected tissue-blood divergence; non-neoplastic patients showed below.

The sequencing sample was made of glioma tissue, nonneoplastic brain tissue, or PBMCs (not recorded which). This TCR came from a human donor with low-grade glioma or glioblastoma, undergoing nonglioma brain surgery, or in good health (not recorded which). The chain couples TRBV19 to TRBJ2-5, with TRBD2 matching 8 bases. CDR3 coding DNA: TGTGCCAGTAGTAATTCGGGGGGGGCCCAAGAGACCCAGTACTTC. It codes for CASSNSGGAQETQYF.